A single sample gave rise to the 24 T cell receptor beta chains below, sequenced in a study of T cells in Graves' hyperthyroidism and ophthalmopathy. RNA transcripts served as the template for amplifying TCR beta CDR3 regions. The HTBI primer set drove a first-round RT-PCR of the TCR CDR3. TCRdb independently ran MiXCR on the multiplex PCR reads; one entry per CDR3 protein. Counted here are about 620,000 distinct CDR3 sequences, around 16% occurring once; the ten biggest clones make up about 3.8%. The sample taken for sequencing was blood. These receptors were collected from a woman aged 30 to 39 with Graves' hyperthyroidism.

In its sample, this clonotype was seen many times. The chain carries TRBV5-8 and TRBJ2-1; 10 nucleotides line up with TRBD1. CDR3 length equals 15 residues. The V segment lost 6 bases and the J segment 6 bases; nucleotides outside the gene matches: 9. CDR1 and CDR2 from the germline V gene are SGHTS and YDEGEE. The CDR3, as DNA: TGTGCCAGCACCCTCCTCGGGACAGGGGTCAATGAGCAGTTCTTC. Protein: CASTLLGTGVNEQFF.

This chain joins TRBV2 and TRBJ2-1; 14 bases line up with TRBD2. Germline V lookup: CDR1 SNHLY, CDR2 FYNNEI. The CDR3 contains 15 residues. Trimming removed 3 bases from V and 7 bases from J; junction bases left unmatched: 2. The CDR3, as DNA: TGTGCCAGCAGTGATAGACTAGCGGGAGGGAATGAGCAGTTCTTC. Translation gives CASSDRLAGGNEQFF. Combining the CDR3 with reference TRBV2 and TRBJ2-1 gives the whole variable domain EPEVTQTPSHQVTQMGQEVILRCVPISNHLYFYWYRQILGQKVEFLVSFYNNEISEKSEIFDDQFSVERPDGSNFTLKIRSTKLEDSAMYFCASSDRLAGGNEQFFGPGTRLTVL.

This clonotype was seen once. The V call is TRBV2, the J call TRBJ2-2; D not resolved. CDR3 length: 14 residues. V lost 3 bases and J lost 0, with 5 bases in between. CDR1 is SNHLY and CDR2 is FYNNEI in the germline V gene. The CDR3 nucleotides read TGTGCCAGCAGTGACTATTCGAACACCGGGGAGCTGTTTTTT. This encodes CASSDYSNTGELFF.

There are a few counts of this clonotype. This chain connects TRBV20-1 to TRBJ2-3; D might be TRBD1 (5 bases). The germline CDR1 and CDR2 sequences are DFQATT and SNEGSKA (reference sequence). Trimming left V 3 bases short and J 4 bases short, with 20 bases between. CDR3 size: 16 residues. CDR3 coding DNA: TGCAGTGCTAGTGCATACGACAGTAGTACCCCAGATACGCAGTATTTT. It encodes CSASAYDSSTPDTQYF.

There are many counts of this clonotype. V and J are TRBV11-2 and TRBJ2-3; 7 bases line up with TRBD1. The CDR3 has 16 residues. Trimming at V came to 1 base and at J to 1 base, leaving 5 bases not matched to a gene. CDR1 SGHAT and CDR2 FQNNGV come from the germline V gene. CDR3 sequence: CASSLVWDSRTDTQYF. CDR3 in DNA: TGTGCCAGCAGCTTAGTGTGGGACAGCCGCACAGATACGCAGTATTTT. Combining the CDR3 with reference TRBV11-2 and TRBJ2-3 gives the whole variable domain EAGVAQSPRYKIIEKRQSVAFWCNPISGHATLYWYQQILGQGPKLLIQFQNNGVVDDSQLPKDRFSAERLKGVDSTLKIQPAKLEDSAVYLCASSLVWDSRTDTQYFGPGTRLTVL.

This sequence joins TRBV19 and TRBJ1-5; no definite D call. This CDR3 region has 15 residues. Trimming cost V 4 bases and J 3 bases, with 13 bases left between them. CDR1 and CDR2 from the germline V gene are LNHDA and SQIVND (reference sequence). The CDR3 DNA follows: TGTGCCAGTAGTAGTGCGAGTTTAGCCAATCAGCCCCAGCATTTT. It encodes CASSSASLANQPQHF.

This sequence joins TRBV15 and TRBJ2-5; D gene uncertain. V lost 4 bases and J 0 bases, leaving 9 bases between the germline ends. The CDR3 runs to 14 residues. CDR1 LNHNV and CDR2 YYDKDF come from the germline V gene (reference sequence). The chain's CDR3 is CATSTTRYQETQYF. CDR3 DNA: TGTGCCACCAGCACTACACGTTACCAAGAGACCCAGTACTTC. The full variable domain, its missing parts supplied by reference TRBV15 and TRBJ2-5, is DAMVIQNPRYQVTQFGKPVTLSCSQTLNHNVMYWYQQKSSQAPKLLFHYYDKDFNNEADTPDNFQSRRPNTSFCFLDIRSPGLGDTAMYLCATSTTRYQETQYFGPGTRLLVL.

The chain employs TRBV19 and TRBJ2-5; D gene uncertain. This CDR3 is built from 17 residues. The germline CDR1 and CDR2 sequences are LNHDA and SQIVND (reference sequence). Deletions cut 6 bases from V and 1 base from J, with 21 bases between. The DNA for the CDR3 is TGTGCCAGTAGGACTCCGCGTATAGAAGAGTTCCAAGAGACCCAGTACTTC. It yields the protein CASRTPRIEEFQETQYF.

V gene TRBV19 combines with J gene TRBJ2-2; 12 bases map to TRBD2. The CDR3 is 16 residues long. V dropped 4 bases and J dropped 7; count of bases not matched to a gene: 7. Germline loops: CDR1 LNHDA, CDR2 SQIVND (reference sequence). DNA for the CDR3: TGTGCCAGTAGTACCCGACTAGCGGGAGTTGTCGGGGAGCTGTTTTTT. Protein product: CASSTRLAGVVGELFF.

The CDR3 DNA follows: TGCGCCAGCAGCCAAGATGGGCTACCCACAGATACGCAGTATTTT. Translated: CASSQDGLPTDTQYF. The chain couples TRBV4-1 to TRBJ2-3; D remains unclear. The germline CDR1 and CDR2 sequences are MGHRA and YSYEKL. V was clipped by 0 bases and J by 2 bases, with 9 bases between them. This CDR3 region has 15 residues.

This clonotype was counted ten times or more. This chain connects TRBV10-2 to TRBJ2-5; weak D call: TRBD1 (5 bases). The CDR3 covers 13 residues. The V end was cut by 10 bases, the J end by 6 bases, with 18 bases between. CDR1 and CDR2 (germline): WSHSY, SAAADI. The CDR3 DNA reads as TGCGCCACCACGGGTCAGGGTGGAAAGACCCAGTACTTC. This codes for CATTGQGGKTQYF.

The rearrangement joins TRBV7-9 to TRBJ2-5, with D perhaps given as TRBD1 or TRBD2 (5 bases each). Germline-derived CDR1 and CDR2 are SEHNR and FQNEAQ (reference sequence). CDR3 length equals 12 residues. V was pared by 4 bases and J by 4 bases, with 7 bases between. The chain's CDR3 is CASSSGTETQYF. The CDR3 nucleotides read TGTGCCAGCAGCTCAGGGACAGAGACCCAGTACTTC. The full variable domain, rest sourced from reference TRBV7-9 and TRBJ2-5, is DTGVSQNPRHKITKRGQNVTFRCDPISEHNRLYWYRQTLGQGPEFLTYFQNEAQLEKSRLLSDRFSAERPKGSFSTLEIQRTEQGDSAMYLCASSSGTETQYFGPGTRLLVL.

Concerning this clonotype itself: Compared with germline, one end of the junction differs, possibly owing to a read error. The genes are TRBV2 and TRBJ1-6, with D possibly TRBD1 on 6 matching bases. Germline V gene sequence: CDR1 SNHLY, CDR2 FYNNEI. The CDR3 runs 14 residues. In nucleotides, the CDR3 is TGTGCCAGCAAAAGGGGGAGCGAGGATTCACCCCCCCACTTT. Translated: CASKRGSEDSPPHF.

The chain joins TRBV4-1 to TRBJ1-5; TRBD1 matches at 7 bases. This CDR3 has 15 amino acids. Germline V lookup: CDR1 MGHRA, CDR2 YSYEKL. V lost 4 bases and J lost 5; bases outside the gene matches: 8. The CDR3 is CASSPQGIEHQPQHF. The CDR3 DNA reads TGCGCCAGCAGCCCACAGGGGATAGAGCATCAGCCCCAGCATTTT.

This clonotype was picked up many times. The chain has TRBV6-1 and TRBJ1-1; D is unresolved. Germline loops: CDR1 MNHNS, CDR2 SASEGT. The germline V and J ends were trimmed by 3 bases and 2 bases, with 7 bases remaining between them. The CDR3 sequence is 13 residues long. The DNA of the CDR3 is TGTGCCAGCAGTGAGGGCAGCAACACTGAAGCTTTCTTT. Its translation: CASSEGSNTEAFF.

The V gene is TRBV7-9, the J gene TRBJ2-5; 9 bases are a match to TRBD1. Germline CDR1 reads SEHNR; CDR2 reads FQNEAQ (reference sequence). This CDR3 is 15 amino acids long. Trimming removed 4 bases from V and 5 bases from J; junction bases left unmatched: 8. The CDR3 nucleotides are TGTGCCAGCAGCTCCTTACAGGGGGCATACGAGACCCAGTACTTC. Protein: CASSSLQGAYETQYF.

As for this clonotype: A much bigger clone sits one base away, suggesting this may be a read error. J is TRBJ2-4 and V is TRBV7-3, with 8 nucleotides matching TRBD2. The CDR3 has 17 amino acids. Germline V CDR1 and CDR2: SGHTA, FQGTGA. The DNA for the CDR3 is TGTGCCAGCAGCTTAATGATAGCGGGGATTGCCAGAAACATTCAGTACTTC. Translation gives CASSLMIAGIARNIQYF.

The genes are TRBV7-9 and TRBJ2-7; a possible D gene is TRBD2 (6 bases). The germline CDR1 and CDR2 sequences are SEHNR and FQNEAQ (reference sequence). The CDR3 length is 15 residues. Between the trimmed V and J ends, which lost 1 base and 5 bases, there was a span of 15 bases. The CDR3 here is CASSLVRDSLDEQYF. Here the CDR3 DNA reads TGTGCCAGCAGCTTAGTGCGGGACTCCTTGGACGAGCAGTACTTC. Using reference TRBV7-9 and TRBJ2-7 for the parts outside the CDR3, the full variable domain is DTGVSQNPRHKITKRGQNVTFRCDPISEHNRLYWYRQTLGQGPEFLTYFQNEAQLEKSRLLSDRFSAERPKGSFSTLEIQRTEQGDSAMYLCASSLVRDSLDEQYFGPGTRLTVT.

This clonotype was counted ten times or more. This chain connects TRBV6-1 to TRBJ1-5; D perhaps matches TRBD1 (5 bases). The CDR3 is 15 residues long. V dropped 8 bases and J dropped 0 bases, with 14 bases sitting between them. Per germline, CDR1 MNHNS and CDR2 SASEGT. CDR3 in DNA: TGTGCCAGCCGGGACGGCGAGTTTAGCAATCAGCCCCAGCATTTT. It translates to CASRDGEFSNQPQHF.

The CDR3 DNA sequence: TGTGCCAGCAGAATGACTTTCTCCTACAATGAGCAGTTCTTC. It yields the protein CASRMTFSYNEQFF. The chain joins TRBV27 to TRBJ2-1, with unresolved D. The CDR3 sequence is 14 residues long. Germline CDR1 reads MNHEY; CDR2 reads SMNVEV (reference sequence). The V end was cut by 6 bases, the J end by 0 bases, with 9 bases between.

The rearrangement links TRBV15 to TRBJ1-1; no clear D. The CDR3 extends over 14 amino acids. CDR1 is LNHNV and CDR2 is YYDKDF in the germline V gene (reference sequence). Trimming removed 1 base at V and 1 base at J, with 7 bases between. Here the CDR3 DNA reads TGTGCCACCAGCAGAGGAAGAAGGAACACTGAAGCTTTCTTT. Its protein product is CATSRGRRNTEAFF.

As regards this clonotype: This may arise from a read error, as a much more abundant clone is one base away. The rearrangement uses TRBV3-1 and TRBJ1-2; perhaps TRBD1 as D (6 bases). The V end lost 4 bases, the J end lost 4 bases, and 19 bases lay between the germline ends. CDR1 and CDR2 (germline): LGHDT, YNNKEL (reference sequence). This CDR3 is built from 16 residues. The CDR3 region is CASSLDQLGASYGYTF. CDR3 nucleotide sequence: TGTGCCAGCAGCCTAGACCAGCTGGGGGCAAGCTATGGCTACACCTTC.

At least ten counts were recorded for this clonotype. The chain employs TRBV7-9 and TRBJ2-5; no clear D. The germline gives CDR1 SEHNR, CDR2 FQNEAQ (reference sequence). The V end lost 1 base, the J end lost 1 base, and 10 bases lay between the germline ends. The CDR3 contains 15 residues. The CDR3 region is CASSLGARFQETQYF. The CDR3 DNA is TGTGCCAGCAGCTTAGGCGCCCGGTTCCAAGAGACCCAGTACTTC.

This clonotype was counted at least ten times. CDR3 in amino acids: CASRTGGTAGELFF. The CDR3 bases are TGTGCCAGTCGGACAGGGGGCACGGCCGGGGAGCTGTTTTTT. The rearrangement links TRBV6-1 to TRBJ2-2; 11 positions agree with TRBD1. The germline CDR1 and CDR2 sequences are MNHNS and SASEGT. The CDR3 consists of 14 residues. V shed 9 bases and J 6 bases; nucleotides not matched to a gene: 6.